The entry below gives a single TCR beta chain sequence along with its context. Generated by immunoSEQ multiplex PCR, the TCRdb table keeps only in-frame clones and is missing some. The sample consists of some 78,000 clones, around 89% of them appearing once. This CDR3 has 15 residues. V shed 8 bases and J 4 bases; nucleotides not matched to a gene: 10. Looked up from germline, CDR1 is LNHNV and CDR2 is YYDKDF (reference sequence). The data were obtained in a study of blood T cell repertoires in COVID-19. Across the whole study: COVID-19 samples, acute and convalescent, were from the United States, Italy and Spain. PBMCs, B-cell-depleted T cells, or T cells provided the cDNA or gDNA that made up the material.

The specimen was peripheral blood. This sequence joins TRBV15 and TRBJ1-4; 7 nucleotides align to TRBD1. This TCR was recovered from a man between 65 and 85 years old with active or convalescent COVID-19. The CDR3 loop is CATGDSGYNNEKLFF. As DNA, the CDR3 is TGTGCCACCGGGGACAGTGGGTACAATAATGAAAAACTGTTTTTT.